What follows is one T cell receptor beta chain and its context. Antigen: not known. Uncontrolled infection, other autoimmune disease, pregnancy or lactation barred patients from enrollment. The blood sample dates from first hyperthyroidism diagnosis, preceding any ophthalmopathy symptoms. Each 10 ml fresh peripheral blood draw supplied the PBMCs. Germline CDR1 SGHTA, CDR2 FQGNSA. V was pared by 2 bases and J by 11 bases, with 10 bases of the junction left unmatched. CDR3 length: 15 amino acids. The investigators amplified TCR beta CDR3 regions from RNA transcripts. TCR CDR3 underwent first-round RT-PCR with the HTBI primer set. TCRdb re-analysed the multiplex PCR reads in MiXCR, keeping a single row per CDR3 protein. This sample carries hundreds of thousands of distinct CDR3 sequences, around a sixth of them seen once, and the ten largest clones take 16%. This sample is part of a study of T cells in Graves' hyperthyroidism and ophthalmopathy. Study-wide findings and caveats: Most expanded thyroid clonotypes above 0.001 recurred in blood.

Material for sequencing was blood. This rearrangement joins TRBV7-2 to TRBJ2-1; 9 positions match TRBD2. The receptor's source is a woman aged 50 to 65 with Graves' hyperthyroidism that later progressed to Graves' ophthalmopathy. DNA of the CDR3: TGTGCCAGCAGCTTACTAGGCGGGGGGGCGGATAAGCAGTTCTTC. This encodes CASSLLGGGADKQFF. Full variable domain (missing parts from reference TRBV7-2 and TRBJ2-1): GAGVSQSPSNKVTEKGKDVELRCDPISGHTALYWYRQSLGQGLEFLIYFQGNSAPDKSGLPSDRFSAERTGGSVSTLTIQRTQQEDSAVYLCASSLLGGGADKQFFGPGTRLTVL.